The sequence of this T cell receptor beta chain was determined in a study of chemoradiotherapy in HPV16-positive cancers. Study details: Candidate HPV-specific T-cell clones and common TCR motifs came from functional assays in a couple of HPV16-positive patients.

TCRdb keeps only in-frame clones here, not all; method: immunoSEQ multiplex PCR. This table has over 10,000 clones, roughly 89% appearing once. Over chemoradiotherapy, repertoires were sampled more than once. The study, taken as a whole, reports: Functional assays defining HPV-specific T cells used only a couple of HPV16-positive patients. Candidate HPV-specific clones and E7-related TCR motifs grew in tumor during treatment.

Turning to this clone: Its antigen remains unidentified.

The source is a human donor with HPV-associated anogenital cancer. Sequencing used blood, obtained from a patient who underwent chemoradiotherapy.

The CDR3 DNA reads TGTGCCAGCAGTGAAGGAATTATAAGCAGGAAGGGGCACACTGAAGCTTTCTTT. It codes for CASSEGIISRKGHTEAFF. The chain combines TRBV6-1 with TRBJ1-1, with D tentatively TRBD1 (5 bases). The germline V and J ends were trimmed by 1 base and 3 bases, with 21 bases remaining between them. CDR3 size: 18 residues. From germline, CDR1 is MNHNS and CDR2 SASEGT.